Listed below are T cell receptor beta chains from one sample, sequenced in a study of blood T cell repertoires in COVID-19. The repertoire was sequenced with immunoSEQ multiplex PCR; TCRdb's copy has only in-frame clones and lacks some. The data show about 70,000 clones, with about 90% seen just once and 8.5% held by the top ten. What was sequenced was peripheral blood. The receptors were gathered from a human donor in a cohort sampled during active COVID-19. Both conserved end residues are part of each CDR3. Fields, in order: V gene, clone size, J gene, D gene, CDR3 protein, CDR3 DNA. The D gene is left open where the match is weak. Clone size is stated in some rows and not others, as once, few, many or a class when expanded.

TRBV9	NA	TRBJ1-1	NA	CASTSGGGPVNTEAFF	TGTGCCAGCACCTCGGGGGGGGGACCCGTGAACACTGAAGCTTTCTTT
TRBV5-6	NA	TRBJ1-1	NA	CASRGGVSTEAFF	TGTGCCAGCAGGGGGGGAGTGTCCACTGAAGCTTTCTTT
TRBV24-1	NA	TRBJ2-5	TRBD2	CATSDLNGGALETQYF	TGTGCCACCAGTGATTTGAACGGGGGGGCGCTAGAGACCCAGTACTTC
TRBV28	NA	TRBJ1-2	NA	CASSPSLRGYGYTF	TGTGCCAGCAGCCCCTCCCTTCGGGGATATGGCTACACCTTC
TRBV4-2	NA	TRBJ2-7	NA	CASSQGVTYSYEQYF	TGTGCCAGCAGCCAAGGCGTAACTTACTCTTACGAGCAGTACTTC
TRBV7-3	NA	TRBJ2-1	TRBD1	CASSLNRGSYNEQFF	TGTGCCAGCAGCTTAAACAGGGGTTCCTACAATGAGCAGTTCTTC
TRBV11-2	NA	TRBJ2-1	TRBD1	CASSSDRLPSRGPYNEQFF	TGTGCCAGCAGCTCCGACCGGCTCCCCTCCAGGGGGCCCTACAATGAGCAGTTCTTC
TRBV7-8	NA	TRBJ2-7	NA	CASSSIGREDEQYF	TGTGCCAGCAGCTCGATTGGCAGGGAAGACGAGCAGTACTTC
TRBV5-1	NA	TRBJ1-2	TRBD1	CASSLGPDRVSLDYGYTF	TGCGCCAGCAGCTTGGGACCGGACAGGGTTTCGTTGGACTATGGCTACACCTTC
TRBV4-1	NA	TRBJ2-7	TRBD2	CASSPGLAYYEQYF	TGCGCCAGCAGCCCGGGACTAGCCTACTACGAGCAGTACTTC
TRBV11-2	NA	TRBJ2-3	NA	CASSPRRGPSTDTQYF	TGTGCCAGCAGCCCCCGACGCGGCCCTAGCACAGATACGCAGTATTTT
TRBV25-1	NA	TRBJ2-7	NA	CASSELSYYEQYF	TGTGCCAGCAGTGAATTGAGCTATTACGAGCAGTACTTC
TRBV30	NA	TRBJ1-2	NA	CAGRGNYGYTF	TGTGCCGGCAGGGGAAACTATGGCTACACCTTC
TRBV6-5	NA	TRBJ1-4	NA	CASSYSGHNEKLFF	TGTGCCAGCAGTTACTCGGGACATAATGAAAAACTGTTTTTT
TRBV30	NA	TRBJ2-7	TRBD2	CAWLAIAGPTYEQYF	TGTGCCTGGCTCGCGATAGCGGGGCCAACTTACGAGCAGTACTTC
TRBV28	NA	TRBJ1-4	TRBD1	CASSTGATYHEKLFF	TGTGCCAGCAGCACAGGGGCCACCTACCATGAAAAACTGTTTTTT
TRBV27	NA	TRBJ2-7	TRBD2	CASRRTSLLSYEQYF	TGTGCCAGCAGAAGGACTAGCCTACTTAGTTACGAGCAGTACTTC
TRBV6-6	once	TRBJ1-2	NA	CASSYSGEDYGYTF	TGTGCCAGCAGTTACTCGGGGGAGGACTATGGCTACACCTTC
TRBV6-5	NA	TRBJ1-1	TRBD1	CASRRQGTVNTEAFF	TGTGCCAGCAGACGACAGGGAACAGTGAACACTGAAGCTTTCTTT
TRBV11-1	NA	TRBJ1-1	NA	CASSLGRVGRAEAFF	TGTGCCAGCAGCTTAGGAAGGGTCGGCAGGGCTGAAGCTTTCTTT
TRBV5-4	NA	TRBJ2-7	NA	CASSLQGSYEQYF	TGTGCCAGCAGCTTGCAGGGCTCCTACGAGCAGTACTTC
TRBV5-6	NA	TRBJ1-5	NA	CASSLGQTPVLHF	TGTGCCAGCAGCTTGGGACAAACTCCTGTCCTACATTTT
TRBV25-1	NA	TRBJ1-5	NA	CASSDLEANQPQHF	TGTGCCAGCAGTGACCTGGAGGCCAATCAGCCCCAGCATTTT
TRBV19	NA	TRBJ1-2	TRBD1	CASSKGDRVGNYGYTF	TGTGCCAGTAGTAAGGGGGACAGGGTAGGAAACTATGGCTACACCTTC
TRBV27	NA	TRBJ1-2	TRBD1	CASRSTGDGYGYTF	TGTGCCAGCCGATCGACAGGGGACGGCTATGGCTACACCTTC
TRBV19	NA	TRBJ1-2	TRBD1	CASSGRQGFDGYTF	TGTGCCAGTAGTGGCCGACAGGGGTTTGATGGCTACACCTTC
TRBV10-2	NA	TRBJ1-2	NA	CASSNPGISGPNYGYTF	TGCGCCAGCAGTAACCCAGGGATTAGCGGGCCTAACTATGGCTACACCTTC
TRBV9	NA	TRBJ1-4	NA	CASSVESQINEKLFF	TGTGCCAGCAGCGTAGAATCACAGATAAATGAAAAACTGTTTTTT
TRBV27	NA	TRBJ2-7	TRBD1	CASSHKTGGEQYF	TGTGCCAGCAGTCACAAAACAGGGGGGGAGCAGTACTTC
TRBV6-5	NA	TRBJ1-1	TRBD1	CASNRRQGDNTEAFF	TGTGCCAGCAATCGACGACAGGGGGATAACACTGAAGCTTTCTTT
TRBV12-3/TRBV12-4	once	TRBJ2-5	NA	CASRGEYQETQYF	TGTGCCAGCAGGGGAGAGTACCAAGAGACCCAGTACTTC
TRBV27	NA	TRBJ1-5	TRBD1	CASSSLGQGNQPQHF	TGTGCCAGCAGTTCCCTCGGACAGGGGAACCAGCCCCAGCATTTT
TRBV6-2/TRBV6-3	NA	TRBJ1-1	NA	CASSYVRNAEAEAFF	TGTGCCAGCAGTTACGTACGGAACGCAGAGGCTGAAGCTTTCTTT
TRBV11-2	NA	TRBJ2-7	NA	CASSSGFPSYEQYF	TGTGCCAGCAGCTCAGGGTTTCCCTCCTACGAGCAGTACTTC
TRBV9	NA	TRBJ2-5	TRBD2	CASSVSGAGGLQETQYF	TGTGCCAGCAGCGTAAGCGGGGCGGGGGGGTTGCAAGAGACCCAGTACTTC
TRBV7-2	NA	TRBJ2-1	TRBD2	CASSLAGGHYNEQFF	TGTGCCAGCAGCTTGGCGGGGGGGCACTACAATGAGCAGTTCTTC
TRBV9	NA	TRBJ2-7	TRBD1	CASSPRTGPPTIAQYF	TGTGCCAGCAGCCCCAGGACAGGCCCACCGACAATCGCGCAGTACTTC
TRBV7-8	once	TRBJ2-7	TRBD2	CASSLEASGAYEQYF	TGTGCCAGCAGCTTAGAGGCTAGCGGGGCCTACGAGCAGTACTTC
TRBV5-4	NA	TRBJ2-7	NA	CASSFSASYEQYF	TGTGCCAGCAGCTTTTCGGCTAGTTACGAGCAGTACTTC
TRBV2	NA	TRBJ2-7	NA	CASSVDRNTYEQYF	TGTGCCAGCAGTGTTGACAGAAATACCTACGAGCAGTACTTC
TRBV19	NA	TRBJ2-7	NA	CASSDQGYEQYF	TGTGCCAGTAGTGACCAGGGGTACGAGCAGTACTTC
TRBV4-1	NA	TRBJ2-1	NA	CASSQAHPLLLSDEQFF	TGCGCCAGCAGCCAAGCCCATCCCCTCCTCCTAAGCGATGAGCAGTTCTTC
TRBV7-2	NA	TRBJ2-7	NA	CASSLAEGPYEQYF	TGTGCCAGCAGCTTAGCGGAGGGTCCCTACGAGCAGTACTTC
TRBV5-1	NA	TRBJ1-6	TRBD1	CASSLRTGSSYNSPLHF	TGCGCCAGCAGCTTAAGGACAGGGAGCTCCTATAATTCACCCCTCCACTTT